The 20 T cell receptor beta chains below were found in one sample sequenced in a study of STAT3 mutations in large granular lymphocyte leukemia. Study results and limitations: In T-cell large granular lymphocyte leukemia, about half of patients showed multiple immunodominant subclonotypes.

Antigens of these TCRs are unknown. Sequenced by immunoSEQ multiplex PCR; TCRdb stores in-frame clones only, minus some. The sample has just over 1,000 clones; around half are singletons. The sequenced sample consisted of PBMCs. The receptor set was obtained from a human donor with T large granular lymphocyte leukemia. Some clones in this sample may be carry-over from other donors' samples.

This clone was counted only a few times. V and J are TRBV30 and TRBJ2-7; TRBD2 matches 10 bases. Per the germline V gene, CDR1 is GTSNPN and CDR2 is SVGIG (reference sequence). The V and J ends lost 1 base and 2 bases, in that order; junction bases with no gene match: 8. The CDR3 consists of 16 residues. The CDR3 DNA reads as TGTGCCTGGAGTGGACCATTACTAGCGGGGCCCTACGAGCAGTACTTC. As protein: CAWSGPLLAGPYEQYF. Complete variable domain (other parts from reference TRBV30 and TRBJ2-7): SQTIHQWPATLVQPVGSPLSLECTVEGTSNPNLYWYRQAAGRGLQLLFYSVGIGQISSEVPQNLSASRPQDRQFILSSKKLLLSDSGFYLCAWSGPLLAGPYEQYFGPGTRLTVT.

The V call is TRBV7-8, the J call TRBJ1-2; no firm D call. The germline V gene has CDR1 SGHVS and CDR2 FQNEAQ. The CDR3 has 15 residues. V lost 5 bases and J 4 bases, leaving 17 bases between the germline ends. The DNA for the CDR3 is TGTGCCAGCAGCGACGGATTGGACGGACCCTATGGCTACACCTTC. The encoded protein is CASSDGLDGPYGYTF.

This clone has just a few counts. This chain joins TRBV7-7 and TRBJ2-5; 7 bases are shared with TRBD2. This CDR3 is 15 amino acids long. Germline V gene sequence: CDR1 SSHAT, CDR2 FNYEAQ (reference sequence). V was clipped by 5 bases and J by 5 bases; unmatched bases: 11. The CDR3 DNA is TGTGCCAGCAGCCCAACCCCAGCGGGGAAGGAGACCCAGTACTTC. Amino acid sequence: CASSPTPAGKETQYF.

The gene calls are TRBV18 and TRBJ1-2, with TRBD1 matching 8 bases. Germline assignment: CDR1 KGHSH and CDR2 LQKENI. There are 15 residues in the CDR3. V trimming: 0 bases; J trimming: 7 bases; junction bases outside the gene matches: 7. CDR3 protein: CASSPPGQGGIGYTF. In nucleotides, the CDR3 is TGTGCCAGCTCACCACCCGGACAGGGCGGCATTGGCTACACCTTC.

This chain uses TRBV5-4 with TRBJ1-2, with D possibly matching TRBD1 (5 bases). The CDR3 length is 16 residues. Germline loops: CDR1 SGHNT, CDR2 YYREEE (reference sequence). V lost 3 bases to trimming and J lost 2 bases, with 17 bases between them. The CDR3 region is CASSSGAARANYGYTF. The CDR3 coding sequence is TGTGCCAGCAGCTCCGGCGCTGCCAGGGCCAACTATGGCTACACCTTC.

This chain uses TRBV30 with TRBJ2-7; a weak D match, TRBD2 (6 bases). The V gene's germline CDR1 is GTSNPN and CDR2 SVGIG (reference sequence). Trimming removed 3 bases from V and 3 bases from J, with 12 bases in between. The CDR3 extends over 13 amino acids. CDR3 DNA sequence: TGTGCCTGGAGGCGGATAGCGGTCTACGAGCAGTACTTC. This sequence encodes CAWRRIAVYEQYF.

The rearrangement links TRBV13 to TRBJ2-7; 8 nucleotides align to TRBD1. V shed 1 base, J shed 0 bases, and the junction held 8 bases outside the gene matches. CDR1 and CDR2 from the germline V gene are PRHDT and FYEKMQ (reference sequence). This CDR3 is 17 amino acids long. CDR3: CASSLAEGQGSSYEQYF. The CDR3 DNA is TGTGCCAGCAGCTTAGCCGAAGGACAGGGATCCTCCTACGAGCAGTACTTC.

The chain combines TRBV27 with TRBJ2-1; TRBD1 matches at 8 bases. The CDR3 consists of 14 residues. The germline gives CDR1 MNHEY, CDR2 SMNVEV (reference sequence). V lost 4 bases and J lost 7; bases outside the gene matches: 6. CDR3 loop: CASSSYRGWNEQFF. CDR3 DNA: TGTGCCAGCAGTTCATACAGGGGGTGGAATGAGCAGTTCTTC.

V and J are TRBV30 and TRBJ2-7; no firm D call. V lost 4 bases to trimming and J lost 1 base, with 8 bases between them. CDR1 GTSNPN and CDR2 SVGIG come from the germline V gene (reference sequence). This CDR3 comprises 12 residues. The CDR3 bases are TGTGCCTGGAAGGACGGATCCTACGAGCAGTACTTC. Encoded protein: CAWKDGSYEQYF.

The chain employs TRBV5-6 and TRBJ2-7; 7 bases are a match to TRBD2. The CDR3 runs to 14 residues. The trim removed 4 bases at V and 7 bases at J, leaving 11 bases unmatched. CDR1 and CDR2 from the germline V gene are SGHDT and YYEEEE. The CDR3 DNA reads as TGTGCCAGCAGCGGGACTATCGCAACGAGGGAGCAGTACTTC. As protein: CASSGTIATREQYF.

By sample share, this clone is large. The gene calls are TRBV13 and TRBJ2-5; D is perhaps TRBD2 (5 bases). Germline V gene data show CDR1 as PRHDT and CDR2 as FYEKMQ (reference sequence). Trimming cost V 1 base and J 0 bases, with 9 bases left between them. CDR3 length: 15 amino acids. The CDR3 loop reads CASSLAGMYQETQYF. The DNA for the CDR3 is TGTGCCAGCAGCTTAGCGGGGATGTACCAAGAGACCCAGTACTTC. Variable domain in full (rest from reference TRBV13 and TRBJ2-5): AAGVIQSPRHLIKEKRETATLKCYPIPRHDTVYWYQQGPGQDPQFLISFYEKMQSDKGSIPDRFSAQQFSDYHSELNMSSLELGDSALYFCASSLAGMYQETQYFGPGTRLLVL.

The V gene is TRBV30, the J gene TRBJ2-1; the D gene is possibly TRBD2 (5 bases). The V and J ends lost 2 bases and 5 bases respectively, with 13 bases between them. The CDR3 covers 14 residues. The germline V gene encodes CDR1 GTSNPN and CDR2 SVGIG (reference sequence). The CDR3 bases are TGTGCCTGGAGTAGAGGGATTGCACACAATGAGCAGTTCTTC. Its protein is CAWSRGIAHNEQFF.

The sample holds a few counts of this clone. The CDR3 DNA reads TGTGCCTGGCATCGGGACAGGCCGTATGGCTACACCTTC. Translating it yields CAWHRDRPYGYTF. This chain connects TRBV30 to TRBJ1-2; 8 bases map to TRBD1. V lost 5 bases and J lost 5; bases outside the gene matches: 7. From germline, CDR1 is GTSNPN and CDR2 SVGIG (reference sequence). CDR3 length: 13 amino acids.

The rearrangement links TRBV7-9 to TRBJ2-3, with 12 bases that match TRBD2. V was clipped by 3 bases and J by 4 bases; unmatched bases: 5. The CDR3 is made up of 16 amino acids. Germline CDR1 SEHNR, CDR2 FQNEAQ (reference sequence). For the CDR3, the DNA is TGTGCCAGCAGCTTTCCTAGCGGGAGGGGCGCAGATACGCAGTATTTT. Encoded protein: CASSFPSGRGADTQYF.

The rearrangement uses TRBV29-1 and TRBJ1-1; possible D gene TRBD1, 6 bases. Germline V gene data show CDR1 as SQVTM and CDR2 as ANQGSEA. The V end lost 7 bases, the J end lost 5 bases, and 11 bases lay between the germline ends. The CDR3 totals 11 residues. The CDR3 sequence is CSASGTTEAFF. The CDR3 DNA sequence: TGCAGCGCCTCAGGGACAACTGAAGCTTTCTTT.

Here the CDR3 reads CASSSSEGYEQYF. CDR3 nucleotide sequence: TGTGCCAGCAGTTCTAGCGAGGGCTACGAGCAGTACTTC. The V gene is TRBV7-9, the J gene TRBJ2-7, with D possibly TRBD2 on 6 matching bases. Trimming left V 6 bases short and J 3 bases short, with 12 bases between. This CDR3 contains 13 residues. Germline V gives CDR1 SEHNR, CDR2 FQNEAQ (reference sequence). Together with reference TRBV7-9 and TRBJ2-7, the CDR3 gives the full variable domain: DTGVSQNPRHKITKRGQNVTFRCDPISEHNRLYWYRQTLGQGPEFLTYFQNEAQLEKSRLLSDRFSAERPKGSFSTLEIQRTEQGDSAMYLCASSSSEGYEQYFGPGTRLTVT.

The chain has TRBV29-1 and TRBJ2-7; D tentatively fits TRBD1 or TRBD2 (5 bases each). Looked up from germline, CDR1 is SQVTM and CDR2 is ANQGSEA. This CDR3 comprises 16 residues. Trimming removed 0 bases from V and 4 bases from J, with 19 bases in between. The CDR3, as DNA: TGCAGCGTTGAAGATGCGAGGGAGACAGCTTCTTACGAGCAGTACTTC. This gives the protein CSVEDARETASYEQYF.

This clone turned up a few times. V is TRBV9 and J is TRBJ2-3; 9 bases line up with TRBD2. J lost 0 bases, V lost 2 bases, and 10 bases had no gene match. The CDR3 has 18 amino acids. The germline CDR1 and CDR2 sequences are SGDLS and YYNGEE. For the CDR3, the DNA is TGTGCCAGCAGCGTCCCCTTAGCGGGAGACGGGAGCACAGATACGCAGTATTTT. Residues: CASSVPLAGDGSTDTQYF.

The chain recombines TRBV27 with TRBJ2-1, with TRBD2 matching 9 bases. Trimming cost V 5 bases and J 2 bases; bases outside gene matches: 4. The CDR3 runs 15 residues. Germline CDR1 reads MNHEY; CDR2 reads SMNVEV (reference sequence). The CDR3 loop is CASSIAGGPYNEQFF. For the CDR3, the DNA is TGTGCCAGCAGTATCGCGGGAGGGCCCTACAATGAGCAGTTCTTC.

The chain is built from TRBV7-9 and TRBJ1-2; D uncertain. Germline V CDR1 and CDR2: SEHNR, FQNEAQ (reference sequence). With 3 bases removed from V and 4 bases from J, the gap between germline ends came to 9 bases. The CDR3 spans 13 residues. CDR3 loop: CASSLVGSYGYTF. The CDR3 nucleotides read TGTGCCAGCAGCTTGGTGGGGTCCTATGGCTACACCTTC. The variable domain in full, completed from reference TRBV7-9 and TRBJ1-2, reads DTGVSQNPRHKITKRGQNVTFRCDPISEHNRLYWYRQTLGQGPEFLTYFQNEAQLEKSRLLSDRFSAERPKGSFSTLEIQRTEQGDSAMYLCASSLVGSYGYTFGSGTRLTVV.